This passage covers 9 T cell receptor beta chains from one sample sequenced in a study of T-cell reconstitution after alpha-beta-depleted transplantation in children. Unique molecular identifiers featured in how the TCRbeta library was prepared. TCRdb re-derived calls from the PCR reads in MiXCR, one entry per CDR3 protein. The table has 350,000 to 400,000 distinct CDR3 sequences, just over 20% seen once. The sequencing used PBMCs from the stem cell graft donor, collected from the stem cell graft. These receptors were obtained from a human donor who donated a stem cell graft to a child with acute myeloid leukemia.

V and J are TRBV11-2 and TRBJ2-1; the match to TRBD2 covers 7 bases. CDR1 and CDR2 (germline): SGHAT, FQNNGV. The CDR3 has 19 residues. V shed 3 bases, J shed 1 base, and the junction held 15 bases outside the gene matches. CDR3 sequence (DNA): TGTGCCAGCAGCTTGAGATTTATTGGGCGGGAGAGGTCCTACAATGAGCAGTTCTTC. Amino acid sequence: CASSLRFIGRERSYNEQFF.

The chain couples TRBV9 to TRBJ1-2, with D tentatively TRBD1 (6 bases). V was pared by 3 bases and J by 7 bases, with 19 bases between. The CDR3 loop spans 15 amino acids. Germline loops: CDR1 SGDLS, CDR2 YYNGEE. CDR3 loop: CASSGSQGLRGGYTF. CDR3 nucleotides: TGTGCCAGCAGCGGCTCACAGGGCCTGAGGGGTGGCTACACCTTC.

The table lists this clonotype with a few counts. The chain combines TRBV20-1 with TRBJ2-1, with a tentative D call TRBD1 (5 bases). Trimming removed 1 base at V and 0 bases at J, with 10 bases between. Germline V lookup: CDR1 DFQATT, CDR2 SNEGSKA (reference sequence). The CDR3 consists of 15 residues. The chain's CDR3 is CSARVGRSSYNEQFF. The CDR3 region has the DNA TGCAGTGCTAGAGTGGGGCGGAGCTCCTACAATGAGCAGTTCTTC.

There are a few counts of this clonotype. The chain uses TRBV5-1 and TRBJ2-1; TRBD2 matches 11 bases. CDR3 length: 16 amino acids. CDR1 is SGHRS and CDR2 is YFSETQ in the germline V gene. Trimming cost V 3 bases and J 7 bases; bases outside gene matches: 9. Here the CDR3 DNA reads TGCGCCAGCAGCTGGGGGAGTAGCGGGAGGGGGAATGAGCAGTTCTTC. Its protein is CASSWGSSGRGNEQFF.

CDR3 sequence (DNA): TGTGCCAGCAGTCGTTCGACAGGGTTCTACGAGCAGTACTTC. Residues: CASSRSTGFYEQYF. The genes are TRBV12-3 or TRBV12-4 and TRBJ2-7; 7 bases are shared with TRBD1. V was pared by 5 bases and J by 3 bases, with 7 bases of the junction left unmatched. The length of the CDR3 is 14 residues.

This clonotype was observed many times. V is TRBV7-2 and J is TRBJ2-4; D is uncertain. The CDR3 is made up of 13 amino acids. V lost 7 bases and J 7 bases, leaving 14 bases between the germline ends. Germline CDR1 SGHTA, CDR2 FQGNSA. The CDR3 DNA reads as TGTGCCAGCATGGGCAGGTTCGTGAACATTCAGTACTTC. Amino acids: CASMGRFVNIQYF.

The V call is TRBV30, the J call TRBJ1-2; D call uncertain. Germline lookup yields CDR1 GTSNPN and CDR2 SVGIG (reference sequence). The V and J ends lost 2 bases and 5 bases respectively, with 24 bases between them. This CDR3 is 17 amino acids long. CDR3 DNA sequence: TGTGCCTGGAGTCCCGACTTCCTAAGTGGGTCCTCGTATGGCTACACCTTC. It is translated as CAWSPDFLSGSSYGYTF.

This clonotype has more than one count but fewer than ten. The chain is built from TRBV25-1 and TRBJ1-5; no clear D gene. The germline CDR1 and CDR2 sequences are MGHDK and SYGVNS. V lost 3 bases and J lost 0, with 6 bases in between. The CDR3 contains 14 residues. The CDR3 loop reads CASSDVGSNQPQHF. The CDR3 DNA reads TGTGCCAGCAGTGACGTGGGTAGCAATCAGCCCCAGCATTTT. Full variable domain (missing parts from reference TRBV25-1 and TRBJ1-5): EADIYQTPRYLVIGTGKKITLECSQTMGHDKMYWYQQDPGMELHLIHYSYGVNSTEKGDLSSESTVSRIRTEHFPLTLESARPSHTSQYLCASSDVGSNQPQHFGDGTRLSIL.

This chain connects TRBV6-2 or TRBV6-3 to TRBJ2-1, with 11 positions matching TRBD2. The junction had 12 bases not matched to a gene; V was cut back by 5 bases and J by 9 bases. The CDR3 spans 16 residues. The germline V gene has CDR1 MNHEY and CDR2 SVGEGT. Written as DNA, the CDR3 is TGTGCCAGCAGTCCCAGACTAGCGGGAAAACCTGGTGAGCAGTTCTTC. It codes for CASSPRLAGKPGEQFF.